This T cell receptor beta chain was observed in a study of T cell responses to AZD1222 COVID-19 vaccine. Study-wide context: Both about-4-week and about-12-week second-dose recipients were combined. Broader study findings: Donors skewed white British and female; clonal diversity was possibly underestimated.

This CDR3 comprises 15 residues. Germline lookup yields CDR1 ENHRY and CDR2 SYGVKD. Trimming took off 3 bases at V and 1 base at J, with 12 bases between the two ends. As to this clone: What it recognizes is unknown.

The repertoire was sequenced with immunoSEQ multiplex PCR; TCRdb's copy has only in-frame clones and lacks some. Counted here are 150,000 to 200,000 clones, 94% occurring once; the ten biggest clones make up 0.64%. Sample: peripheral blood, taken on day 0 of AZD1222 vaccination. The chain uses TRBV10-3 and TRBJ1-1, with D possibly being TRBD1 (5 bases). The origin of this receptor is an adult in good health. The CDR3 sequence: CAISDIGTQNTEAFF. CDR3 DNA: TGTGCCATCAGTGACATCGGGACTCAGAACACTGAAGCTTTCTTT.